A selection of T cell receptor beta chains follows, all from one sample in a study of shared clonotypes between healthy human individuals. The table came from immunoSEQ multiplex PCR; TCRdb's copy has only in-frame clones and leaves some out. This table holds more than 2 million clones, 95% found once. The specimen sequenced was naive CD4+ T cells sorted from blood. Receptors originate from a man between 18 and 29 years old in good health. The CDR3 runs from the conserved cysteine through the conserved F or W. The order of the fields is V gene, D gene, J gene, clone size, CDR3 DNA, CDR3 protein. A D gene is named only where the DNA matches it firmly. The listing skips clone size in some rows; elsewhere it reads once, few, many or a size class.

TRBV10-3,-,TRBJ2-7,-,TGTGCCATCAGCCCGGGGAACTCCTACGAGCAGTACTTC,CAISPGNSYEQYF
TRBV29-1,TRBD1,TRBJ2-1,-,TGCAGCGTGCTCGGACAGGGCTACAATGAGCAGTTCTTC,CSVLGQGYNEQFF
TRBV5-8,-,TRBJ2-1,-,TGTGCCAGCAGCTTGGACAGGGCCGGGGGGCAGTTCTTC,CASSLDRAGGQFF
TRBV2,-,TRBJ1-5,once,TGTGCCAGCAGTGACGGGGACGGGGGCAATCAGCCCCAGCATTTT,CASSDGDGGNQPQHF
TRBV11-3,-,TRBJ2-7,-,TGTGCCAGCAGCCAGAACAGTGATGACTACGAGCAGTACTTC,CASSQNSDDYEQYF
TRBV4-1,-,TRBJ2-2,-,TGCGCCAGCAGCCAACGGGGTTCGAGCACCGGGGAGCTGTTTTTT,CASSQRGSSTGELFF
TRBV7-2,TRBD1,TRBJ1-6,-,TGTGCCAGCAGCTTTTTAGCCGGGACAGGGTTGCATTCACCCCTCCACTTT,CASSFLAGTGLHSPLHF
TRBV7-2,-,TRBJ1-5,-,TGTGCCAGCAGCAACGTTGTGGGCTCCAATCAGCCCCAGCATTTT,CASSNVVGSNQPQHF
TRBV15,-,TRBJ2-3,-,TGTGCCACCTCGACATCATTCAGCACAGATACGCAGTATTTT,CATSTSFSTDTQYF
TRBV10-1,TRBD2,TRBJ2-1,-,TGCGCCAGCAGTGATAGCGGGAGTTACAATGAGCAGTTCTTC,CASSDSGSYNEQFF
TRBV19,-,TRBJ1-1,-,TGTGCCAGCTGGGCCCCCACCCGAAACACTGAAGCTTTCTTT,CASWAPTRNTEAFF
TRBV28,-,TRBJ2-3,-,TGTGCCAGCAGTTTGGCGGGGATATCGGATACGCAGTATTTT,CASSLAGISDTQYF
TRBV6-1,TRBD1,TRBJ2-5,-,TGTGCCAGCAGACCGGGACAGAGGACGGAGACCCAGTACTTC,CASRPGQRTETQYF
TRBV27,TRBD1,TRBJ1-1,-,TGTGCCAGCAGTCCCTTCGGAACAGGGGGCCAAGGAACTGAAGCTTTCTTT,CASSPFGTGGQGTEAFF
TRBV4-1,-,TRBJ1-4,-,TGCGCCAGCACCCCCGGGGCAGTATGGGAAAAACTGTTTTTT,CASTPGAVWEKLFF
TRBV25-1,TRBD1,TRBJ1-6,-,TGTGCCAGCAGCCCTACAGGGGCGTCGGCACCCCTCCACTTT,CASSPTGASAPLHF
TRBV10-3,-,TRBJ2-4,-,TGTGCCATCAGTGAGGGACCTGGAAGTGCCAAAAACATTCAGTACTTC,CAISEGPGSAKNIQYF
TRBV7-9,-,TRBJ1-2,-,TGTGCCAGCAGCTTAGTTCGACAGGCTAACTATGGCTACACCTTC,CASSLVRQANYGYTF
TRBV5-1,-,TRBJ1-4,-,TGCGCCAGCAGGAAGGGCTCGGGTGAAAAACTGTTTTTT,CASRKGSGEKLFF
TRBV2,-,TRBJ2-7,-,TGTGCCAGCATGAGGCTAGGTCAGTCCTACGAGCAGTACTTC,CASMRLGQSYEQYF
TRBV25-1,-,TRBJ2-3,once,TGTGCCAGCAGTAGAGGACTCCGCACAGATACGCAGTATTTT,CASSRGLRTDTQYF
TRBV7-2,TRBD1,TRBJ2-1,-,TGTGCCAGCAGCTTTCGGACAGGGCCCTACAATGAGCAGTTCTTC,CASSFRTGPYNEQFF
TRBV5-1,-,TRBJ1-1,-,TGCGCCAGCAGCACCGGGACCGGATCGAACACTGAAGCTTTCTTT,CASSTGTGSNTEAFF
TRBV7-7,TRBD1,TRBJ1-4,-,TGTGCTAGCAGGGGTTGGACAGGGAATGAAAAACTGTTTTTT,CASRGWTGNEKLFF
TRBV28,TRBD2,TRBJ2-1,-,TGTGCCAGCAGTTTCGGGACTAGCGGCGTCGGCTCCTACAATGAGCAGTTCTTC,CASSFGTSGVGSYNEQFF